This record covers a single T cell receptor beta chain. Its antigen is unidentified. The CDR3 contains 17 residues. CDR1 MNHEY and CDR2 SMNVEV come from the germline V gene (reference sequence). The ends lost 0 bases at V and 3 bases at J; junction bases unmatched: 9. This record comes from a study of blood T cells in healthy people across ages. With a J-beta primer mix and a sample-barcoded 5' primer, a second PCR ran about 6 to 11 cycles. Every cDNA was tagged by a template-switch adaptor with 12 random nucleotides. TCRdb itself ran the 5' RACE reads through MiXCR, one entry per CDR3 protein. The sample contains about 1.6 million distinct CDR3 sequences, 30% to 40% of which appear only once. General study findings and limits: Donor CMV status, an unknown factor, possibly confounded changes in expanded clonotypes.

This sequence originates from a young woman in good health. Source material: blood. The gene calls are TRBV27 and TRBJ1-2, with 8 bases aligning to TRBD1. CDR3 region: CASSLSGAGGADYGYTF. The CDR3 coding sequence is TGTGCCAGCAGTTTATCCGGCGCAGGGGGCGCGGACTATGGCTACACCTTC.